This T cell receptor (beta chain) was profiled in a study of PD-L1 blockade in urothelial cancer (dated by TCRdb to the late 2010s). Some background on the complete study: Therapy was started at some point between 2012 and 2014 for all patients, and atezolizumab 1,200 mg was administered intravenously every 3 weeks. Pretreatment tumor samples, along with matched peripheral blood collected serially before and after atezolizumab treatment, underwent TCR sequencing. Under 30 patients had pretreatment blood TCR-seq, about 25 had at least one posttreatment blood collection, and about 25 had tumor TCR-seq. Blood samples gave median yields of about 150,000 T cells and some 80,000 unique TCRs, along with a median clonality of around 0.08. Durable clinical benefit was achieved by nine patients and was not achieved by 20 patients. Blood samples were analyzed 3 weeks after the start of treatment (second dose) and 6 weeks after the start of treatment. Patients had an ECOG performance status of 0 or 1 and had received between 0 and 3 prior chemotherapy regimens. In the same patients, pretreatment tumors underwent whole exome sequencing and RNA sequencing in addition to TCR sequencing. An exploratory multi-omic analysis was conducted of the somatic, immune and clinical correlates of response to PD-L1 blockade with atezolizumab in urothelial cancer. Progression-free survival longer than 6 months counted as durable clinical benefit, and TCR features were additionally tested against both progression-free and overall survival. About 90% of the 29 patients were identified as males with urothelial cancer of bladder origin, and a prior smoking history was reported by 18 of 29 patients.

The label giving this sample's time point can be read as: peripheral blood 6 weeks after treatment start. A cohort of around 29 patients with locally advanced or metastatic urothelial carcinoma, treated at Memorial Sloan Kettering on a trial protocol, was included. Peripheral blood mononuclear cells were collected pretreatment and during treatment, at between 1 and 8 total time points per patient. The Qiagen DNeasy Blood extraction kit was used to purify genomic DNA from total PBMCs and from tumor samples. Collected pretreatment and during treatment, PBMCs were isolated and stored as previously described. To estimate absolute template abundance from read counts, synthetic TCR analog templates were spiked into each PCR. The immunoSEQ assay was used to amplify TCRbeta CDR3 regions from genomic DNA with bias-controlled V and J gene primers. Sequencing of rearranged TCRbeta segments was performed at approximately 20X coverage. For the original study's pipeline: Sequencing errors were corrected by clustering and CDR3s were annotated against IMGT to assign V, D and J genes. Only productive TCRbeta rearrangements were used in downstream analyses, excluding out-of-frame or stop-codon sequences. Clonality was computed as one minus Shannon entropy normalized by the log of the number of unique productive sequences. Clones differing between time points or between blood and tumor were identified by Fisher's exact test with Benjamini-Hochberg correction at adjusted p below 0.01. As stored in TCRdb, this immuneACCESS dataset retains in-frame rearrangements with V and J assigned. A fraction of the clones does not appear; measured against another copy, unresolved V genes explain less than half of the discrepancy, and the remainder lacks a known reason. That table supplies the V and J calls and clone size; D and trimming were determined from the DNA. Counted in this sample were 42,000 or so clones; roughly four fifths of them appeared once. The ten top clones hold about 12% of the sample.

Concerning this clone itself: Its specific antigen is unknown. No base-level quality is on record; no much larger clone is a single base apart.

Here is what the overall study found, with its caveats: Because the sample size was small (n of about 31) and many of the analyses were exploratory, the results are meant to be hypothesis-generating. Improved progression-free and overall survival was associated with having pretreatment peripheral blood TCR clonality below the median. Among patients with durable benefit, tumor-associated TCR clones showed greater expansion in peripheral blood 3 weeks after treatment started (n ≈ 20, p = 0.022).

Sequenced here: PBMCs, sampled around atezolizumab (anti-PD-L1) treatment. The TCR originated in a man between 60 and 75 years old with urothelial cancer.

The CDR3 reads CASSLGQGEYNEQFF. In nucleotides, the sequence is TGTGCCAGCAGCTTGGGACAGGGGGAATACAATGAGCAGTTCTTC. The chain uses TRBV11-2 and TRBJ2-1; 11 nucleotides in the junction match TRBD1. The germline V gene yields SGHAT for CDR1 and FQNNGV for CDR2. V is cut back by 3 bases and J by 4 bases, with 2 bases in the junction unmatched. The CDR3 starts with the cysteine, ends with the phenylalanine, and has 15 residues. Here the CDR3 DNA is all that survives: 45 bases in frame from base 1.